This T cell receptor (beta chain) was recorded in a study of T cell repertoires in cytomegalovirus infection. Looking at the study overall: Indicated by public TCR beta signatures were CMV infection and matching HLA type.

With respect to this clonotype: No antigen is known for it. The CDR3 does not close with the conserved phenylalanine or tryptophan, likely indicating a read error. It is unclear where the CDR3 begins or ends on the DNA, so no DNA is shown, and the CDR3 is as TCRdb lists it.

Study results and caveats: HLA-C-restricted, CMV-specific TCR beta clonotypes were dominant ex vivo.

In TCRdb, the reads were re-called with MiXCR into one record per CDR3 protein. In the table there are hundreds of thousands of distinct CDR3 sequences, around 32% of which are singletons. 11 amino acids form the CDR3, both terminal residues included. The germline CDR1 and CDR2 sequences are KGHSH and LQKENI. This clonotype was sampled from a human donor in good health (CMV status not recorded). Some clones in this sample may be carry-over from other donors' samples. The sequencing sample was made of PBMCs. This chain connects TRBV18 to TRBJ2-4. This CDR3 reads CASSPKNIHYS.